Following are 24 T cell receptor beta chains from one sample sequenced in a study of shared clonotypes between healthy human individuals. Using immunoSEQ multiplex PCR, the repertoire was profiled, and TCRdb retains in-frame clones only, with some absent. The sample has more than 400,000 clones, 60% to 80% seen once. Sequencing used PBMCs. These receptors all stem from a middle-aged woman in good health. Some clones in this sample may be carry-over from other donors' samples.

This chain links TRBV29-1 with TRBJ2-7; the D gene is possibly TRBD1 (6 bases). V shed 2 bases and J shed 2 bases, with 16 bases lying between them. This CDR3 has 15 amino acids. Looked up from germline, CDR1 is SQVTM and CDR2 is ANQGSEA. CDR3 protein: CSVERGGGNPYEQYF. CDR3 nucleotides: TGCAGCGTTGAACGGGGTGGGGGCAACCCCTACGAGCAGTACTTC.

The chain has TRBV7-2 and TRBJ2-5, with D tentatively TRBD1 (5 bases). The J call is in doubt because the DNA end fits TRBJ2-7 better. The CDR3 runs 15 residues. Germline V gene lookup returns CDR1 SGHTA and CDR2 FQGNSA. This CDR3 reads CASSLPNLGAYEQYF. The CDR3 nucleotides read TGTGCCAGCAGCCTACCAAATCTAGGGGCCTACGAGCAGTACTTC.

This chain connects TRBV7-6 to TRBJ2-7; 9 positions agree with TRBD2. The germline V gene encodes CDR1 SGHVS and CDR2 FNYEAQ. The CDR3 contains 15 residues. V dropped 5 bases and J dropped 5; count of bases not matched to a gene: 10. The chain's CDR3 is CASSPRGLAGNEQYF. As DNA, the CDR3 is TGTGCCAGCAGCCCCCGTGGTCTAGCGGGAAACGAGCAGTACTTC.

This clone was seen a single time. CDR3 sequence: CASSPPVRGPEAFF. Written as DNA, the CDR3 is TGTGCCAGCTCACCACCGGTCAGGGGGCCTGAAGCTTTCTTT. This chain links TRBV18 with TRBJ1-1; 8 nucleotides agree with TRBD1. The ends lost 0 bases at V and 6 bases at J; junction bases unmatched: 3. This CDR3 region has 14 residues. CDR1 is KGHSH and CDR2 is LQKENI in the germline V gene.

The sample holds many counts of this clone. The rearrangement links TRBV6-6 to TRBJ2-5; D might be TRBD2 (5 bases). CDR3 length: 13 amino acids. Looked up from germline, CDR1 is MNHNY and CDR2 is SVGAGI (reference sequence). Trimming removed 3 bases at V and 6 bases at J, with 11 bases between. The DNA for the CDR3 is TGTGCCAGCAGTTATGCCGGGGAGCAGACCCAGTACTTC. Translation gives CASSYAGEQTQYF.

Turning to this clone: Different DNA sequences within this sample yield the same CDR3. The chain is built from TRBV5-1 and TRBJ2-5, with D hard to call. Germline lookup yields CDR1 SGHRS and CDR2 YFSETQ. Trimming cost V 0 bases and J 2 bases, with 5 bases left between them. This CDR3 is 13 amino acids long. The CDR3 here is CASSLGVQETQYF. CDR3 sequence (DNA): TGCGCCAGCAGCTTGGGCGTACAAGAGACCCAGTACTTC.

The chain combines TRBV9 with TRBJ2-1; 12 bases align to TRBD2. Germline V CDR1 and CDR2: SGDLS, YYNGEE. Trimming removed 3 bases from V and 10 bases from J; junction bases left unmatched: 8. CDR3 size: 15 residues. The CDR3 sequence is CASSARTSGAGEQFF. CDR3 coding DNA: TGTGCCAGCAGCGCCCGGACTAGCGGGGCGGGGGAGCAGTTCTTC.

The CDR3: CASSPSGAGEKLFF. The CDR3 DNA reads as TGTGCCAGCTCACCTTCCGGGGCCGGAGAAAAACTGTTTTTT. This sequence joins TRBV18 and TRBJ1-4, with D maybe TRBD1 (5 bases). V was pared by 3 bases and J by 8 bases, with 13 bases between. CDR1 and CDR2 from the germline V gene are KGHSH and LQKENI. The CDR3 spans 14 residues.

This clone was recorded only once. V gene TRBV7-2 combines with J gene TRBJ1-3; D gene uncertain. Trimming cost V 4 bases and J 3 bases, with 10 bases left between them. The CDR3 is 14 residues long. The germline V gene encodes CDR1 SGHTA and CDR2 FQGNSA. The CDR3 nucleotides read TGTGCCAGCAGCTCTTCTAGAGGTGGAAACACCATATATTTT. This gives the protein CASSSSRGGNTIYF.

The chain uses TRBV19 and TRBJ2-1, with 15 bases aligning to TRBD2. The germline V gene encodes CDR1 LNHDA and CDR2 SQIVND (reference sequence). CDR3 length equals 23 residues. With 4 bases clipped from V and 4 bases from J, the junction kept 23 bases outside the gene matches. As DNA, the CDR3 is TGTGCCAGTAGTACTCCCCGTTGGAATCCCGGGACTAGCGGGAGGTTGATTTACAATGAGCAGTTCTTC. This gives the protein CASSTPRWNPGTSGRLIYNEQFF.

The table lists this clone with a few counts. The rearrangement joins TRBV7-9 to TRBJ1-2; the D is unclear. This CDR3 comprises 13 residues. Germline CDR1 is SEHNR and CDR2 is FQNEAQ (reference sequence). Trimming took off 7 bases at V and 5 bases at J, with 14 bases between the two ends. CDR3: CASTLGQEYGYTF. As DNA, the CDR3 is TGTGCCAGCACCTTGGGCCAGGAGTATGGCTACACCTTC.

The CDR3 reads CASSLGPAGGPATQYF. As DNA, the CDR3 is TGCGCCAGCAGCTTGGGGCCAGCGGGAGGGCCCGCGACCCAGTACTTC. This chain joins TRBV5-1 and TRBJ2-5; 10 positions agree with TRBD2. This CDR3 is 16 amino acids long. Germline lookup yields CDR1 SGHRS and CDR2 YFSETQ. The V gene end was trimmed by 0 bases and the J gene end by 7 bases; junction bases not matched to a gene: 9.

This rearrangement joins TRBV19 to TRBJ2-3; D remains ambiguous. This CDR3 has 15 amino acids. Germline CDR1 and CDR2: LNHDA and SQIVND (reference sequence). Deletions cut 5 bases from V and 0 bases from J, with 12 bases between. The CDR3 reads CASSPLASSTDTQYF. Written as DNA, the CDR3 is TGTGCCAGTAGTCCCCTTGCCAGTAGCACAGATACGCAGTATTTT.

V and J are TRBV29-1 and TRBJ2-3; 14 nucleotides agree with TRBD2. This CDR3 contains 14 residues. Germline assignment: CDR1 SQVTM and CDR2 ANQGSEA. V was pared by 7 bases and J by 6 bases, with 6 bases of the junction left unmatched. The DNA for the CDR3 is TGCAGCGGGGGACTAGCGGGAGTGGGGGATACGCAGTATTTT. This sequence encodes CSGGLAGVGDTQYF.

J is TRBJ2-7 and V is TRBV28; no clear D gene. The CDR3 sequence is 12 residues long. Looked up from germline, CDR1 is MDHEN and CDR2 is SYDVKM. The V and J ends lost 4 bases and 4 bases respectively, with 8 bases between them. The CDR3 protein is CASSSQAYEQYF. In nucleotides, the CDR3 is TGTGCCAGCAGTTCTCAGGCTTACGAGCAGTACTTC.

The sample holds one count of this clone. V is TRBV5-5 and J is TRBJ2-7; D is uncertain. Trimming stripped 6 bases from V and 3 bases from J, with 16 bases between. Germline V gene data show CDR1 as SGHKS and CDR2 as YYEKEE (reference sequence). This CDR3 is built from 14 residues. This CDR3 is CASTNREVGYEQYF. The CDR3 region has the DNA TGTGCCAGCACCAATCGAGAGGTCGGCTACGAGCAGTACTTC.

The chain uses TRBV19 and TRBJ1-2; D unresolved. There are 14 residues in the CDR3. V was shortened by 3 bases and J by 4 bases, with 12 bases between the two germline ends. From germline, CDR1 is LNHDA and CDR2 SQIVND (reference sequence). The CDR3 region is CASSMGGERYGYTF. In nucleotides, the CDR3 is TGTGCCAGTAGTATGGGTGGGGAACGCTATGGCTACACCTTC.

The CDR3 coding sequence is TGTGCAAGTCGCTTAGTTTGGCCGAAAGTGGACAGGAGGCCCCAGCATTTT. Its translation is CASRLVWPKVDRRPQHF. The chain carries TRBV12-2 and TRBJ1-5; the D segment call TRBD1 is taken from the table without a DNA check. TRBV12-2 is deemed a pseudogene. The CDR3 has 17 residues.

The chain has TRBV28 and TRBJ2-3; TRBD2 matches 16 bases. The CDR3 has 19 amino acids. Trimming at V came to 4 bases and at J to 5 bases, leaving 12 bases not matched to a gene. Germline V CDR1 and CDR2: MDHEN, SYDVKM. The CDR3 region is CASSSPAGTSGRALDTQYF. The CDR3 DNA follows: TGTGCCAGCAGTTCGCCCGCCGGGACTAGCGGGAGGGCCTTAGATACGCAGTATTTT.

The chain has TRBV6-1 and TRBJ1-1; D gene ambiguous. Trimming cost V 1 base and J 7 bases, with 10 bases left between them. The CDR3 totals 13 residues. CDR1 is MNHNS, CDR2 SASEGT, per germline. The CDR3 DNA is TGTGCCAGCAGTGAAGGGCGGGCAGTTGAAGCTTTCTTT. Protein: CASSEGRAVEAFF.

J is TRBJ2-7 and V is TRBV30; 9 bases line up with TRBD1. J lost 4 bases, V lost 5 bases, and 9 bases had no gene match. In germline, CDR1 is GTSNPN, CDR2 SVGIG (reference sequence). CDR3 length: 14 residues. CDR3 nucleotides: TGTGCCTGGGAAGGCGGGGACAGGGTGTACGAGCAGTACTTC. This translates into CAWEGGDRVYEQYF.

This clone was seen a few times. CDR3 sequence: CASSYNGGSSYEQYF. The CDR3 DNA reads as TGTGCCAGCAGTTATAACGGCGGGAGCTCCTACGAGCAGTACTTC. This chain connects TRBV6-6 to TRBJ2-7, with TRBD2 matching over 7 bases. CDR3 length equals 15 residues. CDR1 MNHNY and CDR2 SVGAGI come from the germline V gene (reference sequence). V lost 3 bases, J lost 0 bases, and 5 bases stayed unmatched.

This clone was recorded once. The chain links TRBV7-9 to TRBJ2-1; no firm D call. The V and J ends lost 1 base and 0 bases respectively, with 13 bases between them. In germline, CDR1 is SEHNR, CDR2 FQNEAQ (reference sequence). This CDR3 comprises 17 residues. Here the CDR3 DNA reads TGTGCCAGCAGCTTAGGGAGTAGACGGATCTCCTACAATGAGCAGTTCTTC. Protein sequence: CASSLGSRRISYNEQFF.

CDR3 residues: CASSQGWLAGDEQYF. CDR3 bases: TGCGCCAGCAGCCAAGGGTGGTTAGCGGGAGACGAGCAGTACTTC. This sequence joins TRBV4-1 and TRBJ2-7; 9 bases match TRBD2. The J segment lost 5 bases and the V segment lost 1 base, leaving 6 bases of the junction unmatched. Germline CDR1 MGHRA, CDR2 YSYEKL. The CDR3 is 15 residues long.